Included here is one T cell receptor beta chain sequence, with context. Its antigen is unknown. V lost 4 bases and J lost 6; bases outside the gene matches: 5. The CDR3 totals 13 residues. Germline CDR1 SGHNT, CDR2 YYREEE (reference sequence). The entry originates in a study of Ad26.COV2.S vaccination and SARS-CoV-2 variants. Across the study: Each vaccinee took Ad26.COV2.S intramuscularly, once or twice 56 days apart. The study, taken as a whole, reports: Vaccinees showed greater spike-specific TCR breadth than placebo recipients.

Clones were read by immunoSEQ multiplex PCR, and TCRdb kept only the in-frame ones, dropping some. The sample contains about 320,000 clones, roughly 84% of which appear only once. The treatment is: 19 received Ad26.COV2.S at low or high dose, single or two shots; 5 received placebo; per-sample allocation not given. Sampling was performed 63 days after the first vaccine or placebo injection. The sequence came from a person aged 18-60 years who received the Ad26.COV2.S COVID-19 vaccine or a placebo. This specimen consisted of peripheral blood, obtained in a trial of Ad26.COV2.S vaccine versus placebo. The V and J genes are TRBV5-4 and TRBJ2-3; 7 bases line up with TRBD1. CDR3 sequence: CASSLGGVDTQYF. The DNA of the CDR3 is TGTGCCAGCAGCCTAGGGGGCGTTGATACGCAGTATTTT.